The 28 T cell receptor beta chains presented below share a single source sample, sequenced in a study of cytomegalovirus exposure and HLA in healthy donors. A multiplex PCR was run with 60 Vbeta primers and 13 Jbeta primers. TCRdb's table, derived via immunoSEQ multiplex PCR, lists solely in-frame clones and lacks some. This table holds around 210,000 clones, roughly 81% found once. Material: PBMCs. The receptor set was obtained from a girl aged 2 to 10 in good health and CMV-seronegative.

This clone was seen only once. The gene calls are TRBV6-1 and TRBJ1-6; tentatively, D is TRBD1 (5 bases). Trimming left V 7 bases short and J 5 bases short, with 12 bases between. Germline V lookup: CDR1 MNHNS, CDR2 SASEGT. The CDR3 has 14 residues. CDR3 residues: CASKISQDNSPLHF. CDR3 bases: TGTGCCAGCAAAATCTCACAGGATAATTCACCCCTCCACTTT.

This clone was seen only a few times. The chain has TRBV20-1 and TRBJ2-7, with a possible D match to TRBD1 (5 bases). Per the germline V gene, CDR1 is DFQATT and CDR2 is SNEGSKA (reference sequence). The ends were cut back, 8 bases at V and 3 bases at J, with 11 bases in the middle. This CDR3 region has 11 residues. Here the CDR3 DNA reads TGCAGTTTACTTGACAGCTACGAGCAGTACTTC. Translated: CSLLDSYEQYF.

V gene TRBV11-3 combines with J gene TRBJ2-3; 13 bases fit TRBD2. The germline CDR1 and CDR2 sequences are SGHNT and YENEEA. The length of the CDR3 is 16 residues. After removal of 5 bases from V and 2 bases from J, the junction contained 4 bases not matched to a gene. DNA of the CDR3: TGTGCCAGCAGCAGAGGGACTAGCGGGGACACAGATACGCAGTATTTT. This sequence encodes CASSRGTSGDTDTQYF.

A note on this clone: In the same sample, other DNA sequences code for this CDR3. The chain has TRBV5-4 and TRBJ2-2; a weak D match, TRBD1 (5 bases). The ends were cut back, 0 bases at V and 1 base at J, with 7 bases in the middle. The CDR3 runs 15 residues. Germline loops: CDR1 SGHNT, CDR2 YYREEE (reference sequence). CDR3 DNA sequence: TGTGCCAGCAGCTTGGGCCAGGGGAACACCGGGGAGCTGTTTTTT. This translates into CASSLGQGNTGELFF.

The chain employs TRBV19 and TRBJ2-3; 7 positions agree with TRBD2. The CDR3 is 17 residues long. The V segment lost 0 bases and the J segment 0 bases; nucleotides outside the gene matches: 6. Germline lookup yields CDR1 LNHDA and CDR2 SQIVND (reference sequence). The CDR3 here is CASSIDQTSPSTDTQYF. DNA for the CDR3: TGTGCCAGTAGTATAGATCAGACTAGCCCCAGCACAGATACGCAGTATTTT.

This sequence joins TRBV27 and TRBJ1-5; 7 bases line up with TRBD1. CDR3 length: 16 amino acids. J was trimmed by 2 bases and V by 3 bases; bases with no gene match: 7. Germline-derived CDR1 and CDR2 are MNHEY and SMNVEV (reference sequence). The chain's CDR3 is CASSFAWQGGNQPQHF. The DNA of the CDR3 is TGTGCCAGCAGTTTCGCCTGGCAGGGGGGCAATCAGCCCCAGCATTTT.

The gene calls are TRBV5-1 and TRBJ2-7, with 8 bases fitting TRBD1. The germline gives CDR1 SGHRS, CDR2 YFSETQ. This CDR3 region has 16 residues. Trimming cost V 1 base and J 2 bases; bases outside gene matches: 8. The CDR3 reads CASSLSSGQGAYEQYF. CDR3 coding DNA: TGCGCCAGCAGCTTGAGTTCAGGACAGGGTGCCTACGAGCAGTACTTC.

V gene TRBV18 combines with J gene TRBJ2-3; possible D gene TRBD1, 6 bases. V was shortened by 4 bases and J by 2 bases, with 10 bases between the two germline ends. This CDR3 has 14 residues. Germline values: CDR1 KGHSH, CDR2 LQKENI. The DNA of the CDR3 is TGTGCCAGCTCACTATGGACAGTCACAGATACGCAGTATTTT. This gives the protein CASSLWTVTDTQYF. The full variable domain, its missing parts supplied by reference TRBV18 and TRBJ2-3, is NAGVMQNPRHLVRRRGQEARLRCSPMKGHSHVYWYRQLPEEGLKFMVYLQKENIIDESGMPKERFSAEFPKEGPSILRIQQVVRGDSAAYFCASSLWTVTDTQYFGPGTRLTVL.

The chain links TRBV5-4 to TRBJ2-7; D is perhaps TRBD1 (5 bases). V lost 4 bases and J 0 bases, leaving 14 bases between the germline ends. CDR3 length: 15 residues. CDR1 is SGHNT and CDR2 is YYREEE in the germline V gene (reference sequence). CDR3 in DNA: TGTGCCAGCAGCGGGGCGTGGGCCGGCTCCTACGAGCAGTACTTC. Translation: CASSGAWAGSYEQYF.

The V call is TRBV2, the J call TRBJ2-1, with 8 bases that match TRBD2. The CDR3 is made up of 15 amino acids. Trimming at V came to 7 bases and at J to 5 bases, leaving 10 bases not matched to a gene. The V gene's germline CDR1 is SNHLY and CDR2 FYNNEI. The CDR3 bases are TGTGCCAGCATCGACATAGCGGGGAGACACAATGAGCAGTTCTTC. This sequence encodes CASIDIAGRHNEQFF.

This clone was observed a single time. The chain couples TRBV5-6 to TRBJ2-7, with 11 bases fitting TRBD2. Germline values: CDR1 SGHDT, CDR2 YYEEEE. The junction had 8 bases not matched to a gene; V was cut back by 4 bases and J by 5 bases. There are 15 residues in the CDR3. The CDR3 spells CASSRLAGSNHEQYF. The CDR3 DNA reads as TGTGCCAGCAGCCGACTAGCGGGAAGTAACCACGAGCAGTACTTC.

The V gene is TRBV9, the J gene TRBJ1-3, with D uncertain. V was cut by 0 bases and J by 3 bases, with 7 bases left in between. Germline V gene sequence: CDR1 SGDLS, CDR2 YYNGEE. The CDR3 totals 14 residues. This CDR3 reads CASSVDGGGNTIYF. CDR3 DNA: TGTGCCAGCAGCGTAGACGGTGGTGGAAACACCATATATTTT.

This clone came up a few times. This sequence joins TRBV6-1 and TRBJ1-1; tentatively, D is TRBD1 (6 bases). CDR3 length equals 14 residues. Trimming shortened V by 6 bases and J by 1 base, and 12 bases separated the two germline ends. The germline V gene has CDR1 MNHNS and CDR2 SASEGT. The CDR3 nucleotides read TGTGCCAGCAGATACACAGGGTCGAACACTGAAGCTTTCTTT. Protein: CASRYTGSNTEAFF.

The chain combines TRBV7-6 with TRBJ2-1; 8 nucleotides agree with TRBD2. Germline CDR1 SGHVS, CDR2 FNYEAQ. The CDR3 extends over 18 amino acids. The trim removed 1 base at V and 3 bases at J, leaving 11 bases unmatched. The CDR3 reads CASSLVDGRALGYNEQFF. As DNA, the CDR3 is TGTGCCAGCAGCTTAGTTGACGGGAGGGCCCTCGGCTACAATGAGCAGTTCTTC.

The chain employs TRBV27 and TRBJ1-6; 9 bases map to TRBD1. The CDR3 covers 14 residues. Trimming at V came to 7 bases and at J to 6 bases, leaving 4 bases not matched to a gene. Germline V CDR1 and CDR2: MNHEY, SMNVEV (reference sequence). The CDR3 DNA reads TGTGCCAGCACTCAGACAGGGGGTAATTCACCCCTCCACTTT. Translation gives CASTQTGGNSPLHF.

In this sample, this clone turned up once. This chain connects TRBV7-6 to TRBJ2-7; 9 bases match TRBD2. The CDR3 has 15 residues. V was pared by 3 bases and J by 0 bases, with 3 bases of the junction left unmatched. Germline CDR1 SGHVS, CDR2 FNYEAQ. The CDR3 region has the DNA TGTGCCAGCAGCTTCGGACTAGCGTTCTCCTACGAGCAGTACTTC. Translation: CASSFGLAFSYEQYF.

This sequence joins TRBV11-3 and TRBJ2-1, with D possibly TRBD1 on 6 matching bases. The V gene's germline CDR1 is SGHNT and CDR2 YENEEA. V dropped 5 bases and J dropped 8 bases, with 16 bases sitting between them. The CDR3 runs to 14 residues. CDR3 in amino acids: CASSSQGNRDEQFF. The CDR3 region has the DNA TGTGCCAGCAGCAGTCAGGGGAACAGGGATGAGCAGTTCTTC.

The gene calls are TRBV12-2 and TRBJ2-1; no check of the table's D call, TRBD1, against the DNA was made. TRBV12-2 is a known pseudogene. This CDR3 spans 15 amino acids. CDR3 bases: TGTGCAAGTCGCCCTGACAGGGATACCTACAATGAGCAGTTCTTC. It codes for CASRPDRDTYNEQFF.

The rearrangement joins TRBV5-5 to TRBJ2-1; 7 nucleotides agree with TRBD1. This CDR3 comprises 13 residues. CDR1 and CDR2 (germline): SGHKS, YYEKEE (reference sequence). The J segment lost 5 bases and the V segment lost 6 bases, leaving 5 bases of the junction unmatched. The DNA of the CDR3 is TGTGCCAGCACCCCGACAGGGAACAATGAGCAGTTCTTC. Translated, it gives CASTPTGNNEQFF. Variable domain in full (rest from reference TRBV5-5 and TRBJ2-1): DAGVTQSPTHLIKTRGQQVTLRCSPISGHKSVSWYQQVLGQGPQFIFQYYEKEERGRGNFPDRFSARQFPNYSSELNVNALLLGDSALYLCASTPTGNNEQFFGPGTRLTVL.

This clone came up once. The V and J genes are TRBV15 and TRBJ2-3; the D is unclear. V lost 3 bases, J lost 4 bases, and 8 bases lay in between. The CDR3 is 13 residues long. Germline loops: CDR1 LNHNV, CDR2 YYDKDF (reference sequence). CDR3 sequence (DNA): TGTGCCACCAGCAGCCGCCGGGCAGATACGCAGTATTTT. Translation: CATSSRRADTQYF. The full variable domain, with the rest looked up from reference TRBV15 and TRBJ2-3, is DAMVIQNPRYQVTQFGKPVTLSCSQTLNHNVMYWYQQKSSQAPKLLFHYYDKDFNNEADTPDNFQSRRPNTSFCFLDIRSPGLGDTAMYLCATSSRRADTQYFGPGTRLTVL.

The chain recombines TRBV11-3 with TRBJ2-1; D call uncertain. The CDR3 spans 13 residues. Between the trimmed V and J ends, which lost 1 base and 9 bases, there was a span of 10 bases. CDR1 is SGHNT and CDR2 is YENEEA in the germline V gene. This CDR3 is CASSLARSGEQFF. The DNA for the CDR3 is TGTGCCAGCAGCTTAGCTAGGTCGGGTGAGCAGTTCTTC.

V gene TRBV5-6 combines with J gene TRBJ2-7; 12 nucleotides agree with TRBD2. This CDR3 is 14 amino acids long. Germline assignment: CDR1 SGHDT and CDR2 YYEEEE. Losses at the gene ends were 5 bases for V and 3 bases for J; bases not matched to a gene: 3. The CDR3 nucleotides are TGTGCCAGCAGTTGGACTAGCGGGAACTACGAGCAGTACTTC. Its protein is CASSWTSGNYEQYF.

This clone was seen a single time. The chain uses TRBV30 and TRBJ1-1; TRBD1 is a possible D gene (6 bases). Germline CDR1 reads GTSNPN; CDR2 reads SVGIG (reference sequence). CDR3 length: 16 residues. The V end lost 3 bases, the J end lost 0 bases, and 17 bases lay between the germline ends. CDR3 sequence: CAWRSTGPTMNTEAFF. DNA of the CDR3: TGTGCCTGGAGATCGACAGGACCCACCATGAACACTGAAGCTTTCTTT.

There are a few counts of this clone. This rearrangement joins TRBV7-9 to TRBJ1-3; 7 bases fit TRBD1. Germline CDR1 is SEHNR and CDR2 is FQNEAQ (reference sequence). CDR3 length: 17 amino acids. Trimming at V came to 5 bases and at J to 2 bases, leaving 12 bases not matched to a gene. This chain's CDR3 is CASSPRRQGGPGNTIYF. CDR3 DNA: TGTGCCAGCAGCCCGCGGAGACAGGGAGGCCCTGGAAACACCATATATTTT.

This sequence joins TRBV15 and TRBJ2-1; no definite D call. Germline CDR1 and CDR2: LNHNV and YYDKDF (reference sequence). This CDR3 is built from 14 residues. V gave up 0 bases and J gave up 3 bases, with 6 bases separating them. CDR3 loop: CATSREAGYNEQFF. CDR3 DNA sequence: TGTGCCACCAGCAGAGAGGCAGGCTACAATGAGCAGTTCTTC.

This clone was counted between two and nine times. The chain employs TRBV6-6 and TRBJ2-7; perhaps TRBD2 as D (5 bases). CDR1 is MNHNY, CDR2 SVGAGI, per germline (reference sequence). The CDR3 spans 12 residues. V lost 3 bases and J 6 bases, leaving 9 bases between the germline ends. The CDR3 bases are TGTGCCAGCAGTTATAAAGGGAGCGAGCAGTACTTC. This encodes CASSYKGSEQYF.

The gene calls are TRBV6-1 and TRBJ2-7, with D uncertain. The CDR3 has 14 amino acids. Germline V lookup: CDR1 MNHNS, CDR2 SASEGT. The germline V and J ends were trimmed by 3 bases and 4 bases, with 13 bases remaining between them. The CDR3 protein is CASSEPSNKYEQYF. The DNA of the CDR3 is TGTGCCAGCAGTGAGCCCTCTAATAAGTACGAGCAGTACTTC.

The gene calls are TRBV2 and TRBJ1-5; TRBD1 might be the D (6 bases). Trimming took 3 bases from V and 3 from J, leaving 12 bases between them. The germline V gene has CDR1 SNHLY and CDR2 FYNNEI. The CDR3 loop spans 15 amino acids. The CDR3 is CASSDSRGTNQPQHF. As DNA, the CDR3 is TGTGCCAGCAGTGACTCAAGGGGGACCAATCAGCCCCAGCATTTT.